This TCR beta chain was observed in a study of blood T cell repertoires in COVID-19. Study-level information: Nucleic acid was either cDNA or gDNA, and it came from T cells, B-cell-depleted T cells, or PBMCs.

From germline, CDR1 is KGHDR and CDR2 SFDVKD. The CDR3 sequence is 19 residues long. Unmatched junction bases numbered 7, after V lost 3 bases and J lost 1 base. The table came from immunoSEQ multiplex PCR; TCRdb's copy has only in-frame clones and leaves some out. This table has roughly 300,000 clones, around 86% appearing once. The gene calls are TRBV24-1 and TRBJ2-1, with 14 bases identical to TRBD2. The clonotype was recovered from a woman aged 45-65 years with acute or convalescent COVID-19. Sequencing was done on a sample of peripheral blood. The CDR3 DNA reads TGTGCCACCAGTGATCCGGGACTAGCGGGAGATGGGTCCTACAATGAGCAGTTCTTC. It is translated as CATSDPGLAGDGSYNEQFF.